The subject of this entry is one T cell receptor (beta chain). Assay: immunoSEQ multiplex PCR; the TCRdb copy retains only in-frame clones and omits some. The repertoire consists of roughly 120,000 clones, with around 85% occurring once and the leading ten covering around 6%. This record comes from a study of blood T cell repertoires in COVID-19. This TCR came from a woman in her fifties or sixties with COVID-19, enrolled during active disease. Material: peripheral blood.

The CDR3 protein is CASSPRGNYNEQFF. CDR3 in DNA: TGTGCCAGTAGTCCCCGGGGTAACTACAATGAGCAGTTCTTC. The rearrangement joins TRBV19 to TRBJ2-1; D is possibly TRBD2 (5 bases). This CDR3 region has 14 residues. Germline CDR1 is LNHDA and CDR2 is SQIVND (reference sequence). V lost 5 bases to trimming and J lost 3 bases, with 11 bases between them.